One T cell receptor (beta chain) is described in this entry. Its target is not known. This entry comes from a study of blood T cells in healthy people across ages. Study-wide results and caveats: Naive T cell percentage strongly correlated with TCR beta diversity.

There are 12 residues in the CDR3. Germline values: CDR1 SEHNR, CDR2 FQNEAQ (reference sequence). The germline V and J ends were trimmed by 5 bases and 7 bases, with 11 bases remaining between them. PCR was performed a second time for roughly 6 to 12 cycles using a sample-barcoded 5' primer and a J-beta primer mix. TCRdb called the 5' RACE reads again in MiXCR, with one record for every CDR3 protein. Among about 1.4 million distinct CDR3 sequences listed, around 55% were seen once. The chain combines TRBV7-9 with TRBJ1-2; D perhaps matches TRBD1 (6 bases). Sequencing input: blood. The sequence came from a man between 18 and 29 years old in good health. The CDR3 loop is CASSANRVGYTF. The CDR3, as DNA: TGTGCCAGCAGCGCGAACAGGGTTGGCTACACCTTC.